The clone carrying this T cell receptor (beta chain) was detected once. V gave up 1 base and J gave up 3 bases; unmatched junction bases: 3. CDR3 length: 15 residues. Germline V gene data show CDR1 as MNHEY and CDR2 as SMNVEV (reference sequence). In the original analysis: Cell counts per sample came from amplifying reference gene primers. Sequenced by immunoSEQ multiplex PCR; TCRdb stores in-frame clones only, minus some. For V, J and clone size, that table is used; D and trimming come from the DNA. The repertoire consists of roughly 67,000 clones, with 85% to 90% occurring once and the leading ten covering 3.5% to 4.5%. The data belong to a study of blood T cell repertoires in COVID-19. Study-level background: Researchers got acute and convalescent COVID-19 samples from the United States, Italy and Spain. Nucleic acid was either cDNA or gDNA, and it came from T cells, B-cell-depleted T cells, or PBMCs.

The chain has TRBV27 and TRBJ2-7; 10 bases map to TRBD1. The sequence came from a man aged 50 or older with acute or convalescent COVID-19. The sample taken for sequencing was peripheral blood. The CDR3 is CASSLLGTGVYEQYF. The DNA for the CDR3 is TGTGCCAGCAGTTTATTAGGGACAGGGGTCTACGAGCAGTACTTC.